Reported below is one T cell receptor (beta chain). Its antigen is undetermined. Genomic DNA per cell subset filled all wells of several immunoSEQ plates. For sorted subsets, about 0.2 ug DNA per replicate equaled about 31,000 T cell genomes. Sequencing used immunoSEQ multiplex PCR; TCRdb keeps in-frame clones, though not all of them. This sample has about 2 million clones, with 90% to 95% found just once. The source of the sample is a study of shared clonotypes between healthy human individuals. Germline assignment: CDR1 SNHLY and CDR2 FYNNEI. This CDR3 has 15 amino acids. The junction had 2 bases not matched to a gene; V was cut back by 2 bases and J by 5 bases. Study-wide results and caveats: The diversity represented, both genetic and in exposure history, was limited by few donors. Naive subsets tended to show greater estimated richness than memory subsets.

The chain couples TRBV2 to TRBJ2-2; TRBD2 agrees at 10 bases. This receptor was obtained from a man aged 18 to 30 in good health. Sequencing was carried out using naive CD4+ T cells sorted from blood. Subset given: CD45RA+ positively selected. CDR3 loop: CASSESGLATGELFF. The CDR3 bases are TGTGCCAGCAGTGAATCGGGACTAGCGACCGGGGAGCTGTTTTTT. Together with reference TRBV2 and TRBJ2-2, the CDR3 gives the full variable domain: EPEVTQTPSHQVTQMGQEVILRCVPISNHLYFYWYRQILGQKVEFLVSFYNNEISEKSEIFDDQFSVERPDGSNFTLKIRSTKLEDSAMYFCASSESGLATGELFFGEGSRLTVL.